These 32 T cell receptor beta chains were sequenced from one sample in a study of T cell responses to AZD1222 COVID-19 vaccine. Profiling relied on immunoSEQ multiplex PCR, and the TCRdb table lists in-frame clones only, not all of them. This table has about 150,000 clones, around 89% appearing once. The sequenced sample was peripheral blood, obtained on day 0 of AZD1222 vaccination. These receptors all stem from an adult in good health.

The V gene is TRBV19, the J gene TRBJ2-7; D remains unclear. Trimming left V 4 bases short and J 2 bases short, with 9 bases between. The CDR3 runs to 13 residues. Looked up from germline, CDR1 is LNHDA and CDR2 is SQIVND (reference sequence). CDR3 residues: CASSTTYPYEQYF. The CDR3 region has the DNA TGTGCCAGTAGTACCACCTATCCCTACGAGCAGTACTTC.

V gene TRBV30 combines with J gene TRBJ1-2; no clear D. This CDR3 comprises 12 residues. Looked up from germline, CDR1 is GTSNPN and CDR2 is SVGIG (reference sequence). Trimming pared 3 bases from V and 6 bases from J, leaving 11 bases between. CDR3 DNA: TGTGCCTGGAGGGGAAATGGACATGGCTACACCTTC. Its protein is CAWRGNGHGYTF.

This sequence joins TRBV28 and TRBJ2-1; 7 bases align to TRBD2. The ends lost 6 bases at V and 4 bases at J; junction bases unmatched: 15. Germline V CDR1 and CDR2: MDHEN, SYDVKM. The CDR3 is 17 amino acids. CDR3 residues: CASRLPPTSAKYNEQFF. As DNA, the CDR3 is TGTGCCAGCAGGTTGCCTCCAACTAGCGCTAAGTACAATGAGCAGTTCTTC.

This clone showed up just once. The junction departs from the called germline gene at one end, perhaps through a read error. In DNA, the CDR3 is TGCGCCAGCAGCTTCGGGGGCCACAACTCTGGGGGCCGCTTC. It codes for CASSFGGHNSGGRF. The chain links TRBV5-1 to TRBJ1-2; weak D call: TRBD1 (6 bases). The CDR3 covers 14 residues. CDR1 and CDR2 from the germline V gene are SGHRS and YFSETQ.

The chain carries TRBV19 and TRBJ1-5, with D perhaps matching TRBD1 (6 bases). This CDR3 comprises 15 residues. The V end lost 5 bases, the J end lost 6 bases, and 17 bases lay between the germline ends. Germline V gene lookup returns CDR1 LNHDA and CDR2 SQIVND (reference sequence). The CDR3 here is CASSDRDKGVQPQHF. The CDR3 coding sequence is TGTGCCAGTAGTGACCGGGACAAAGGGGTTCAGCCCCAGCATTTT.

V is TRBV12-3 or TRBV12-4 and J is TRBJ2-1; 14 nucleotides align to TRBD2. CDR3 size: 13 residues. J gave up 9 bases and V 6 bases, and 1 base lay outside the gene matches. CDR3 coding DNA: TGTGCCAGCAGGACTAGCGGGGGGGTTGAGCAGTTCTTC. Residues: CASRTSGGVEQFF.

The rearrangement joins TRBV4-3 to TRBJ2-7; D gene ambiguous. This CDR3 contains 14 residues. CDR1 LGHNA and CDR2 YSLEER come from the germline V gene. The ends were cut back, 0 bases at V and 1 base at J, with 7 bases in the middle. This chain's CDR3 is CASSQEFLSYEQYF. The CDR3 DNA follows: TGCGCCAGCAGCCAAGAATTCTTATCCTACGAGCAGTACTTC.

The chain is built from TRBV7-9 and TRBJ1-6; D is possibly TRBD1 (5 bases). The CDR3 spans 16 residues. The germline V gene has CDR1 SEHNR and CDR2 FQNEAQ (reference sequence). The V and J ends lost 3 bases and 8 bases respectively, with 17 bases between them. CDR3 sequence: CASSFIEQDSYSPLHF. The DNA for the CDR3 is TGTGCCAGCAGCTTTATTGAACAGGACTCTTATTCACCCCTCCACTTT.

Here the CDR3 DNA reads TGTGCCAGCACCTTCGGGGGACGCTACACCTTC. This codes for CASTFGGRYTF. The chain is built from TRBV3-1 (or the pseudogene TRBV3-2) and TRBJ1-2, with D possibly being TRBD1 (5 bases). V was cut by 7 bases and J by 9 bases, with 12 bases left in between. This CDR3 is 11 amino acids long. CDR1 is LGHDT, CDR2 YNNKEL, per germline (reference sequence).

CDR3 in amino acids: CASSEVAERTEAFF. The CDR3 bases are TGTGCCAGCAGTGAGGTAGCGGAGCGGACTGAAGCTTTCTTT. This chain connects TRBV6-4 to TRBJ1-1, with no clear D. The CDR3 spans 14 residues. The V and J ends lost 3 bases and 5 bases respectively, with 13 bases between them. The germline V gene encodes CDR1 MRHNA and CDR2 SNTAGT.

This clone was detected a few times. This chain joins TRBV19 and TRBJ1-3; D perhaps matches TRBD1 (5 bases). The V end lost 3 bases, the J end lost 0 bases, and 12 bases lay between the germline ends. The germline V gene encodes CDR1 LNHDA and CDR2 SQIVND (reference sequence). This CDR3 region has 16 residues. The CDR3 region is CASSIRTGLSGNTIYF. In DNA form, the CDR3 reads TGTGCCAGTAGTATCCGAACAGGCCTCTCTGGAAACACCATATATTTT.

The rearrangement uses TRBV6-4 and TRBJ1-1; weak D call: TRBD1 (5 bases). The CDR3 totals 13 residues. Germline V gives CDR1 MRHNA, CDR2 SNTAGT. V dropped 2 bases and J dropped 3 bases, with 7 bases sitting between them. Here the CDR3 DNA reads TGTGCCAGCAGTGACGAGGGGCACACTGAAGCTTTCTTT. This translates into CASSDEGHTEAFF.

This chain links TRBV7-9 with TRBJ2-1; D call uncertain. This CDR3 comprises 12 residues. The germline V gene encodes CDR1 SEHNR and CDR2 FQNEAQ (reference sequence). Trimming pared 1 base from V and 5 bases from J, leaving 3 bases between. CDR3 sequence: CASSLGHNEQFF. Written as DNA, the CDR3 is TGTGCCAGCAGCTTAGGGCACAATGAGCAGTTCTTC.

The DNA for the CDR3 is TGCGCCAGCAGCTTGGCCACCGGGACCGGCGATAGGGCCAAAAACATTCAGTACTTC. Translation: CASSLATGTGDRAKNIQYF. The rearrangement joins TRBV5-1 to TRBJ2-4; D may match TRBD1 or TRBD2 (5 bases each). Germline assignment: CDR1 SGHRS and CDR2 YFSETQ. V lost 0 bases to trimming and J lost 1 base, with 20 bases between them. The CDR3 totals 19 residues.

This sequence joins TRBV27 and TRBJ1-2; D is undetermined. CDR1 and CDR2 from the germline V gene are MNHEY and SMNVEV (reference sequence). Trimming took off 6 bases at V and 4 bases at J, with 12 bases between the two ends. The CDR3 length is 13 residues. The CDR3 loop reads CASRFGRLYGYTF. DNA of the CDR3: TGTGCCAGCAGGTTCGGACGGCTCTATGGCTACACCTTC.

This chain joins TRBV20-1 and TRBJ1-1; no clear D. Trimming removed 6 bases from V and 4 bases from J, with 9 bases in between. Germline CDR1 DFQATT, CDR2 SNEGSKA (reference sequence). CDR3 length equals 11 residues. The CDR3 region has the DNA TGCAGTGCGAAGGTGGGCACTGAAGCTTTCTTT. Encoded protein: CSAKVGTEAFF.

The chain links TRBV30 to TRBJ1-6; D uncertain. The CDR3 covers 14 residues. Trimming removed 5 bases from V and 3 bases from J, with 11 bases in between. Looked up from germline, CDR1 is GTSNPN and CDR2 is SVGIG (reference sequence). This CDR3 reads CAWQSGLYNSPLHF. DNA for the CDR3: TGTGCCTGGCAGTCTGGACTCTATAATTCACCCCTCCACTTT. Combining the CDR3 with reference TRBV30 and TRBJ1-6 gives the whole variable domain SQTIHQWPATLVQPVGSPLSLECTVEGTSNPNLYWYRQAAGRGLQLLFYSVGIGQISSEVPQNLSASRPQDRQFILSSKKLLLSDSGFYLCAWQSGLYNSPLHFGNGTRLTVT.

The V call is TRBV27, the J call TRBJ2-6, with D possibly TRBD1 on 6 matching bases. Trimming cost V 0 bases and J 0 bases, with 6 bases left between them. There are 16 residues in the CDR3. Germline values: CDR1 MNHEY, CDR2 SMNVEV (reference sequence). The CDR3 DNA reads TGTGCCAGCAGTTTATCAGGGGGCTCTGGGGCCAACGTCCTGACTTTC. This encodes CASSLSGGSGANVLTF.

The chain employs TRBV29-1 and TRBJ1-1; 7 nucleotides line up with TRBD1. V shed 6 bases and J 1 base; nucleotides not matched to a gene: 5. CDR3 size: 13 residues. Germline assignment: CDR1 SQVTM and CDR2 ANQGSEA. This CDR3 is CSVRGTANTEAFF. The DNA for the CDR3 is TGCAGCGTGAGAGGGACAGCGAACACTGAAGCTTTCTTT.

The chain uses TRBV24-1 and TRBJ2-5, with TRBD1 matching 7 bases. CDR3 length: 18 amino acids. CDR1 is KGHDR, CDR2 SFDVKD, per germline. V dropped 3 bases and J dropped 3; count of bases not matched to a gene: 15. CDR3 region: CATSDQTGTNTAKETQYF. DNA for the CDR3: TGTGCCACCAGTGATCAGACAGGGACCAACACGGCGAAAGAGACCCAGTACTTC.

This chain connects TRBV7-2 to TRBJ2-1; 7 positions match TRBD1. Germline V gene sequence: CDR1 SGHTA, CDR2 FQGNSA. The V segment lost 3 bases and the J segment 4 bases; nucleotides outside the gene matches: 3. CDR3 length: 14 amino acids. The DNA for the CDR3 is TGTGCCAGCAGCTTTCCGGGACAGTACAATGAGCAGTTCTTC. Protein sequence: CASSFPGQYNEQFF.

CDR3 in DNA: TGTGCCAGTAGTATTGAAGCCGGGACAAGGCTTAATGGCTACACCTTC. This gives the protein CASSIEAGTRLNGYTF. The genes are TRBV19 and TRBJ1-2, with a possible D match to TRBD1 (6 bases). Germline CDR1 reads LNHDA; CDR2 reads SQIVND (reference sequence). Trimming left V 3 bases short and J 6 bases short, with 20 bases between. CDR3 length equals 16 residues.

V gene TRBV14 combines with J gene TRBJ1-1, with D maybe TRBD1 (5 bases). The V and J ends lost 3 bases and 0 bases respectively, with 5 bases between them. In germline, CDR1 is SGHDN, CDR2 FVKESK. This CDR3 contains 13 residues. The CDR3 DNA is TGTGCCAGCAGCCAGGGGGTGAACACTGAAGCTTTCTTT. Its translation is CASSQGVNTEAFF.

This chain connects TRBV29-1 to TRBJ1-2; TRBD1 matches 8 bases. V lost 7 bases to trimming and J lost 4 bases; unmatched junction nucleotides: 2. Per the germline V gene, CDR1 is SQVTM and CDR2 is ANQGSEA. CDR3 length equals 11 residues. The CDR3 region is CSGGTGYGYTF. CDR3 DNA sequence: TGCAGCGGAGGGACAGGCTATGGCTACACCTTC.

As regards this clone: Relative to the germline gene, one junction end is altered; a read error may explain this. CDR3 region: CASSQGTGGALGGYIF. As DNA, the CDR3 is TGTGCCAGCAGCCAAGGGACAGGGGGGGCCCTCGGTGGCTACATCTTC. This chain links TRBV14 with TRBJ1-2; 10 bases align to TRBD1. The CDR3 has 16 amino acids. Germline CDR1 SGHDN, CDR2 FVKESK. Filled out from reference TRBV14 and TRBJ1-2, the complete variable domain reads EAGVTQFPSHSVIEKGQTVTLRCDPISGHDNLYWYRRVMGKEIKFLLHFVKESKQDESGMPNNRFLAERTGGTYSTLKVQPAELEDSGVYFCASSQGTGGALGGYIFGSGTRLTVV.

V usage is TRBV5-5 and J usage is TRBJ1-1; no clear D. V was clipped by 0 bases and J by 4 bases, with 13 bases between them. The germline V gene has CDR1 SGHKS and CDR2 YYEKEE (reference sequence). The CDR3 extends over 15 amino acids. CDR3 residues: CASSLVGGMGTEAFF. The CDR3 nucleotides are TGTGCCAGCAGCTTGGTTGGAGGGATGGGCACTGAAGCTTTCTTT.

Only one count was recorded for this clone. This chain links TRBV7-2 with TRBJ2-7; D possibly uses TRBD1 or TRBD2 (5 bases each). In germline, CDR1 is SGHTA, CDR2 FQGNSA. This CDR3 is 16 amino acids long. V lost 5 bases and J lost 0, with 17 bases in between. The CDR3 DNA reads as TGTGCCAGCAGCGACCCCGGGACGGGTCCCTCCTACGAGCAGTACTTC. Its translation is CASSDPGTGPSYEQYF.

The V call is TRBV28, the J call TRBJ1-2, with D possibly matching TRBD1 (6 bases). The CDR3 runs to 14 residues. Trimming removed 0 bases at V and 5 bases at J, with 10 bases between. Germline V gives CDR1 MDHEN, CDR2 SYDVKM. CDR3 loop: CASSLWGGAYGYTF. The CDR3 bases are TGTGCCAGCAGTTTATGGGGGGGCGCATATGGCTACACCTTC.

This chain joins TRBV5-1 and TRBJ2-3, with 10 bases aligning to TRBD1. The V and J ends lost 7 bases and 5 bases, in that order; junction bases with no gene match: 4. The CDR3 loop spans 13 amino acids. From germline, CDR1 is SGHRS and CDR2 YFSETQ. The CDR3 loop reads CASGQGGRDTQYF. The CDR3 DNA reads as TGCGCCAGCGGACAGGGGGGACGAGATACGCAGTATTTT.

The rearrangement uses TRBV27 and TRBJ1-4; perhaps TRBD1 as D (6 bases). The CDR3 is 16 residues long. Germline V lookup: CDR1 MNHEY, CDR2 SMNVEV (reference sequence). The V gene lost 2 bases and the J gene lost 6 bases, with 16 bases spanning the gap. The CDR3 DNA is TGTGCCAGCAGTTTACATCAACAGGGAGGGGATGAAAAACTGTTTTTT. Translated, it gives CASSLHQQGGDEKLFF.

CDR3 coding DNA: TGTGCCAGCAGTCTGACCCTCCGTGGGGATACGCAGTATTTT. Encoded protein: CASSLTLRGDTQYF. The chain is built from TRBV28 and TRBJ2-3; D is unresolved. The CDR3 has 14 residues. Trimming removed 5 bases at V and 6 bases at J, with 15 bases between. Per germline, CDR1 MDHEN and CDR2 SYDVKM.

The rearrangement links TRBV19 to TRBJ1-3, with D possibly being TRBD1 (6 bases). The V and J ends lost 4 bases and 7 bases respectively, with 17 bases between them. There are 15 residues in the CDR3. Germline CDR1 is LNHDA and CDR2 is SQIVND (reference sequence). The CDR3 spells CASSTWTAAENTIYF. Written as DNA, the CDR3 is TGTGCCAGTAGTACTTGGACAGCGGCAGAGAACACCATATATTTT.